The 28 T cell receptor beta chains given below trace back to one sample, sequenced in a study of vaccination effects on CD4 cells after COVID-19. TCRdb's copy holds only in-frame clones and misses some; the assay was immunoSEQ multiplex PCR. The table includes 20,000 to 25,000 clones, approximately 70% detected once. These receptors are not linked to any known antigen. Sequencing was preceded by expansion of antigen-specific CD4+ T cells with viral peptide pools in the ViraFEST assay. After around 10 days in culture, the CD4+ T cells were isolated. Every participant took two doses of the BNT162b2 or mRNA-1273 vaccine. The material was CD4+ T cells from PBMCs cultured with SARS-CoV-2 spike peptides, obtained after COVID-19 vaccination. The receptors derive from a human donor who received a COVID-19 vaccine.

V is TRBV15 and J is TRBJ1-6; D might be TRBD1 (6 bases). Germline CDR1 and CDR2: LNHNV and YYDKDF (reference sequence). V was pared by 1 base and J by 7 bases, with 14 bases between. This CDR3 is built from 16 residues. In DNA, the CDR3 is TGTGCCACCAGCAGAGGGGGAAGCAGGGGAAATTCACCCCTCCACTTT. Protein product: CATSRGGSRGNSPLHF. Supplemented by reference TRBV15 and TRBJ1-6, the full variable domain reads DAMVIQNPRYQVTQFGKPVTLSCSQTLNHNVMYWYQQKSSQAPKLLFHYYDKDFNNEADTPDNFQSRRPNTSFCFLDIRSPGLGDTAMYLCATSRGGSRGNSPLHFGNGTRLTVT.

CDR3: CASSQYTRGMVATNEKLFF. CDR3 bases: TGCGCCAGCAGCCAATATACGAGGGGGATGGTTGCAACTAATGAAAAACTGTTTTTT. The chain employs TRBV4-1 and TRBJ1-4, with a tentative D call TRBD1 (6 bases). This CDR3 region has 19 residues. V shed 2 bases and J shed 0 bases, with 19 bases lying between them. CDR1 and CDR2 from the germline V gene are MGHRA and YSYEKL.

The chain joins TRBV11-3 to TRBJ1-1, with D perhaps TRBD1 (6 bases). Germline CDR1 reads SGHNT; CDR2 reads YENEEA. The CDR3 has 14 amino acids. V lost 3 bases, J lost 2 bases, and 10 bases lay in between. CDR3 residues: CASSFSGGNTEAFF. DNA of the CDR3: TGTGCCAGCAGCTTTTCGGGGGGCAACACTGAAGCTTTCTTT.

The V gene is TRBV11-2, the J gene TRBJ2-2, with 7 bases fitting TRBD2. Germline values: CDR1 SGHAT, CDR2 FQNNGV. The CDR3 spans 16 residues. The trim removed 5 bases at V and 0 bases at J, leaving 6 bases unmatched. The CDR3, as DNA: TGTGCCAGCAGCCTGCGGGAGTATGCGAACACCGGGGAGCTGTTTTTT. This codes for CASSLREYANTGELFF.

CDR3 bases: TGTGCCAGCGGTCCGGGACAGATTATAGGGGAAGCTTTCTTT. Amino acids: CASGPGQIIGEAFF. The chain links TRBV27 to TRBJ1-1; 7 nucleotides match TRBD1. This CDR3 is built from 14 residues. Germline V lookup: CDR1 MNHEY, CDR2 SMNVEV (reference sequence). V trimming: 8 bases; J trimming: 8 bases; junction bases outside the gene matches: 14.

This clone is categorized as medium-sized. The rearrangement uses TRBV29-1 and TRBJ2-1; tentative D call: TRBD2 (6 bases). The ends were cut back, 4 bases at V and 9 bases at J, with 16 bases in the middle. CDR3 length: 13 residues. CDR1 SQVTM and CDR2 ANQGSEA come from the germline V gene. CDR3 sequence: CSVAGLTGVEQFF. The CDR3 coding sequence is TGCAGCGTTGCGGGACTTACCGGGGTTGAGCAGTTCTTC.

The V and J genes are TRBV9 and TRBJ1-2; D perhaps matches TRBD1 (5 bases). This CDR3 contains 14 residues. V was clipped by 3 bases and J by 4 bases, with 13 bases between them. The germline V gene has CDR1 SGDLS and CDR2 YYNGEE. The CDR3 protein is CASSATGPRYGYTF. The CDR3 coding sequence is TGTGCCAGCAGCGCAACGGGACCGCGCTATGGCTACACCTTC.

This chain links TRBV10-3 with TRBJ2-3, with 16 positions matching TRBD2. Trimming cost V 10 bases and J 2 bases; bases outside gene matches: 3. Germline lookup yields CDR1 ENHRY and CDR2 SYGVKD. This CDR3 has 15 residues. The CDR3 loop is CATGTSGRVTDTQYF. The CDR3 DNA follows: TGTGCCACCGGGACTAGCGGGAGGGTCACAGATACGCAGTATTTT.

The V call is TRBV7-9, the J call TRBJ1-6; D is possibly TRBD1 (5 bases). The germline CDR1 and CDR2 sequences are SEHNR and FQNEAQ (reference sequence). Trimming stripped 5 bases from V and 5 bases from J, with 13 bases between. The length of the CDR3 is 15 residues. The CDR3 reads CASSLLQGNNSPLHF. In DNA form, the CDR3 reads TGTGCCAGCAGCCTCCTTCAGGGAAATAATTCACCCCTCCACTTT.

The chain joins TRBV7-6 to TRBJ1-5, with D perhaps matching TRBD1 (5 bases). V lost 5 bases to trimming and J lost 0 bases, with 17 bases between them. Germline lookup yields CDR1 SGHVS and CDR2 FNYEAQ. There are 17 residues in the CDR3. CDR3 residues: CASSPFGTQGSNQPQHF. DNA for the CDR3: TGTGCCAGCAGCCCTTTCGGAACTCAGGGTAGCAATCAGCCCCAGCATTTT.

V and J are TRBV11-2 and TRBJ1-2; 7 positions agree with TRBD1. With 4 bases clipped from V and 3 bases from J, the junction kept 2 bases outside the gene matches. The CDR3 has 13 amino acids. Germline loops: CDR1 SGHAT, CDR2 FQNNGV. The CDR3 reads CASSSDRDYGYTF. The CDR3 nucleotides read TGTGCCAGCAGCTCCGACAGGGACTATGGCTACACCTTC.

V gene TRBV19 combines with J gene TRBJ2-1; D gene uncertain. V lost 3 bases and J lost 8, with 11 bases in between. The CDR3 covers 13 residues. Germline CDR1 is LNHDA and CDR2 is SQIVND (reference sequence). The CDR3 protein is CASSIRLRDEQFF. Written as DNA, the CDR3 is TGTGCCAGTAGTATCCGGCTTAGGGATGAGCAGTTCTTC.

J is TRBJ2-1 and V is TRBV7-2; unclear D gene. The CDR3 runs 11 residues. Trimming cost V 0 bases and J 8 bases, with 2 bases left between them. The V gene's germline CDR1 is SGHTA and CDR2 FQGNSA. The CDR3: CASSLAHEQFF. DNA for the CDR3: TGTGCCAGCAGCTTAGCCCATGAGCAGTTCTTC.

This sequence joins TRBV29-1 and TRBJ2-3, with TRBD2 matching over 7 bases. After removal of 2 bases from V and 5 bases from J, the junction contained 7 bases not matched to a gene. CDR3 length equals 14 residues. The V gene's germline CDR1 is SQVTM and CDR2 ANQGSEA. The CDR3 is CSVETGGWGDTQYF. DNA for the CDR3: TGCAGCGTTGAAACGGGAGGTTGGGGAGATACGCAGTATTTT.

The chain has TRBV7-9 and TRBJ2-3; 7 positions agree with TRBD2. Losses at the gene ends were 6 bases for V and 5 bases for J; bases not matched to a gene: 11. From germline, CDR1 is SEHNR and CDR2 FQNEAQ (reference sequence). The CDR3 has 15 residues. Written as DNA, the CDR3 is TGTGCCAGCAGTTCCTCGACTAGCTCGGTAGATACGCAGTATTTT. This translates into CASSSSTSSVDTQYF.

J is TRBJ1-1 and V is TRBV18; 7 positions agree with TRBD1. The CDR3 totals 15 residues. J gave up 5 bases and V 3 bases, and 9 bases lay outside the gene matches. Germline CDR1 and CDR2: KGHSH and LQKENI. The chain's CDR3 is CASSPGLTGRTEAFF. The DNA for the CDR3 is TGTGCCAGCTCACCCGGGTTGACAGGGAGGACTGAAGCTTTCTTT. The full variable domain, with the rest looked up from reference TRBV18 and TRBJ1-1, is NAGVMQNPRHLVRRRGQEARLRCSPMKGHSHVYWYRQLPEEGLKFMVYLQKENIIDESGMPKERFSAEFPKEGPSILRIQQVVRGDSAAYFCASSPGLTGRTEAFFGQGTRLTVV.

The chain carries TRBV19 and TRBJ2-7; D remains ambiguous. The V end was cut by 4 bases, the J end by 1 base, with 8 bases between. The CDR3 has 13 amino acids. CDR1 LNHDA and CDR2 SQIVND come from the germline V gene (reference sequence). The CDR3, as DNA: TGTGCCAGTAGTAGGGCCGGATCCTACGAGCAGTACTTC. Its translation is CASSRAGSYEQYF.

This chain joins TRBV24-1 and TRBJ2-1, with 7 bases matching TRBD1. This CDR3 is 15 amino acids long. Losses at the gene ends were 2 bases for V and 10 bases for J; bases not matched to a gene: 10. CDR1 is KGHDR and CDR2 is SFDVKD in the germline V gene. CDR3 nucleotides: TGTGCCACCAGTGATTCTGGACAGGTCCGGTGGGAGCAGTTCTTC. Translating it yields CATSDSGQVRWEQFF.

This chain links TRBV6-4 with TRBJ2-3; 11 bases match TRBD2. V trimming: 6 bases; J trimming: 3 bases; junction bases outside the gene matches: 5. There are 15 residues in the CDR3. Germline V lookup: CDR1 MRHNA, CDR2 SNTAGT. CDR3 region: CASSRTSGGTDTQYF. CDR3 in DNA: TGTGCCAGCAGCCGAACTAGCGGGGGTACAGATACGCAGTATTTT.

The V and J genes are TRBV29-1 and TRBJ2-1; TRBD2 matches 10 bases. CDR3 length equals 18 residues. CDR1 is SQVTM, CDR2 ANQGSEA, per germline. V was clipped by 7 bases and J by 7 bases; unmatched bases: 22. The DNA for the CDR3 is TGCAGCGCCCTCACGACTTTCCAAGCGGGAGGGCCGTATAATGAGCAGTTCTTC. Protein sequence: CSALTTFQAGGPYNEQFF.

The chain is built from TRBV11-1 and TRBJ1-3; the D is unclear. Germline CDR1 SGHAT, CDR2 FQDESV (reference sequence). V gave up 5 bases and J gave up 0 bases, with 8 bases separating them. The CDR3 extends over 14 amino acids. Written as DNA, the CDR3 is TGTGCCAGCAGCCAACGGGACTCTGGAAACACCATATATTTT. Translated: CASSQRDSGNTIYF.

V is TRBV5-6 and J is TRBJ2-2; D remains unclear. CDR1 is SGHDT, CDR2 YYEEEE, per germline. This CDR3 region has 14 residues. Trimming cost V 0 bases and J 6 bases, with 9 bases left between them. The CDR3 DNA follows: TGTGCCAGCAGCTTGGCACACGGGCCCGGGGAGCTGTTTTTT. This translates into CASSLAHGPGELFF.

The chain has TRBV13 and TRBJ2-2; 11 bases are shared with TRBD2. The CDR3 runs to 17 residues. V was clipped by 2 bases and J by 2 bases; unmatched bases: 4. Germline CDR1 is PRHDT and CDR2 is FYEKMQ (reference sequence). The DNA of the CDR3 is TGTGCCAGCAGCTTAAGAACTAGCGGGAGCAACACCGGGGAGCTGTTTTTT. Translation: CASSLRTSGSNTGELFF.

This clone was detected once. The genes are TRBV3-1 (or the pseudogene TRBV3-2) and TRBJ1-1; tentatively, D is TRBD1 (6 bases). The germline CDR1 and CDR2 sequences are LGHDT and YNNKEL (reference sequence). The CDR3 extends over 14 amino acids. Trimming took 2 bases from V and 2 from J, leaving 9 bases between them. CDR3 nucleotides: TGTGCCAGCAGCCAAAGGGGGTTAAACACTGAAGCTTTCTTT. Translated: CASSQRGLNTEAFF.

This clone has just a few counts. This chain uses TRBV6-1 with TRBJ1-2; D not resolved. V shed 2 bases and J shed 2 bases, with 12 bases lying between them. The germline CDR1 and CDR2 sequences are MNHNS and SASEGT. This CDR3 has 15 amino acids. The CDR3 sequence: CASSESGRENYGYTF. The CDR3 DNA sequence: TGTGCCAGCAGTGAATCTGGACGGGAAAACTATGGCTACACCTTC.

The chain carries TRBV5-4 and TRBJ2-5, with 8 bases fitting TRBD2. The germline V gene encodes CDR1 SGHNT and CDR2 YYREEE (reference sequence). V lost 1 base and J lost 4; bases outside the gene matches: 3. This CDR3 comprises 14 residues. The CDR3 reads CASSLRGGPETQYF. The CDR3 nucleotides read TGTGCCAGCAGCTTGCGGGGGGGCCCAGAGACCCAGTACTTC.

A few counts support this clone. The chain links TRBV5-4 to TRBJ2-3; TRBD2 agrees at 11 bases. The germline CDR1 and CDR2 sequences are SGHNT and YYREEE (reference sequence). The CDR3 totals 15 residues. Unmatched junction bases numbered 8, after V lost 7 bases and J lost 4 bases. The DNA for the CDR3 is TGTGCCAGCGCAAAGACTAGCGGGGTTTCAGATACGCAGTATTTT. Its translation: CASAKTSGVSDTQYF.

On this clone: At one end, the junction sequence differs from germline, possibly due to a read error. The chain has TRBV18 and TRBJ1-2; 8 bases are a match to TRBD1. There are 14 residues in the CDR3. Germline CDR1 is KGHSH and CDR2 is LQKENI. The CDR3 is CASSLQGEGLFTSF. CDR3 sequence (DNA): TGTGCCAGCTCCCTACAGGGGGAAGGACTGTTCACCTCCTTC.